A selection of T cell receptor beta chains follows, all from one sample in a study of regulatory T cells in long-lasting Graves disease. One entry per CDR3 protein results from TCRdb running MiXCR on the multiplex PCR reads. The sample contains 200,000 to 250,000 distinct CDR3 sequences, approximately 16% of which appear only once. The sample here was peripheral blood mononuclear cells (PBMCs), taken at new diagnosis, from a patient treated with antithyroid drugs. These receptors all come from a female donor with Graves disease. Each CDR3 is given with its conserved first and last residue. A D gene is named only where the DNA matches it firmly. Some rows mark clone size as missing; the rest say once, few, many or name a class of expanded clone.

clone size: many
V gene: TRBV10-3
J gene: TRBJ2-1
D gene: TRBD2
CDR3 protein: CASSSGLAGPYNEQFF
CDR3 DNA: TGTGCCAGTTCCTCGGGACTAGCGGGCCCCTACAATGAGCAGTTCTTC

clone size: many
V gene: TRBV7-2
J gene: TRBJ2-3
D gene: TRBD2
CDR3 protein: CASSLLGGRVDTQYF
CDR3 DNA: TGTGCCAGCAGCTTATTAGGCGGGAGGGTTGATACGCAGTATTTT

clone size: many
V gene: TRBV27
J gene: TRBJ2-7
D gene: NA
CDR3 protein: CASSLARGAYEQYF
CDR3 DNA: TGTGCCAGCAGTTTAGCCAGAGGGGCCTACGAGCAGTACTTC

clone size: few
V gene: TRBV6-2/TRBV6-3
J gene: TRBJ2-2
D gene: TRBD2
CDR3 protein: CASSRWTSENTGELFF
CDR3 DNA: TGTGCCAGCAGCAGATGGACTAGCGAGAACACCGGGGAGCTGTTTTTT

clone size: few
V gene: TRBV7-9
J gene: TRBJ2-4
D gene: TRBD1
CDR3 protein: CASSLGQDKNIQYF
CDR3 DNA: TGTGCCAGCAGCCTTGGACAGGACAAAAACATTCAGTACTTC

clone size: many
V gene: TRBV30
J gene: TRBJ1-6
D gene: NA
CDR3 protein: CAWGDRTGGYSPLHF
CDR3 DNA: TGTGCCTGGGGGGATCGGACCGGCGGTTATTCACCCCTCCACTTT

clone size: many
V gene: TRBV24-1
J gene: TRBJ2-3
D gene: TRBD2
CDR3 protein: CATSDPRTSGRAVDTQYF
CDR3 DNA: TGTGCCACCAGTGATCCACGGACTAGCGGGAGGGCCGTAGATACGCAGTATTTT

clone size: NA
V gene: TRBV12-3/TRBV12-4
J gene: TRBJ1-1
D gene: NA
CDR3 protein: CASSLFGQEAFF
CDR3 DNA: TGTGCCAGCAGTTTATTTGGGCAGGAAGCTTTCTTT

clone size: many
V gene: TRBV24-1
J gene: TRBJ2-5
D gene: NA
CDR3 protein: CATSDRTELQETQYF
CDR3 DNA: TGTGCCACCAGTGATCGGACGGAATTACAAGAGACCCAGTACTTC

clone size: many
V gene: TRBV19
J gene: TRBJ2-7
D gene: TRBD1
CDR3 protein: CASSRGQSSYEQYF
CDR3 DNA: TGTGCCAGTAGTAGGGGACAGTCCTCCTACGAGCAGTACTTC

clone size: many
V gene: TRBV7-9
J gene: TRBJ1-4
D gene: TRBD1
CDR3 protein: CASSSLGGGINEKLFF
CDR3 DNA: TGTGCCAGCAGCTCACTGGGAGGGGGCATAAATGAAAAACTGTTTTTT

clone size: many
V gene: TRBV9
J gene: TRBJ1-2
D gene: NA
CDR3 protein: CASSVAGTNYGYTF
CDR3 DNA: TGTGCCAGCAGCGTAGCGGGGACTAACTATGGCTACACCTTC

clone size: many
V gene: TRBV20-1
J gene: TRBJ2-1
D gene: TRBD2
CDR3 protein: CSARAVSGRTYEQFF
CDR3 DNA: TGCAGTGCTAGAGCCGTGAGCGGGAGGACCTATGAGCAGTTCTTC

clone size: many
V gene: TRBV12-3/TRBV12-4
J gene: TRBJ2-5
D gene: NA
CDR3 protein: CASSLGLAKTQYF
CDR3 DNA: TGTGCCAGCAGTTTAGGGTTAGCGAAGACCCAGTACTTC

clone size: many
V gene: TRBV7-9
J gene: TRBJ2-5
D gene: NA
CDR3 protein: CASSPTSIGETQYF
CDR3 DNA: TGTGCCAGCAGCCCGACATCCATTGGGGAGACCCAGTACTTC

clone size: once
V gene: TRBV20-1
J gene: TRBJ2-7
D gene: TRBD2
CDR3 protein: CSARDDSGRAWGEQSF
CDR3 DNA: TGCAGTGCTAGAGATGACAGCGGGAGGGCCTGGGGGGAGCAGTCCTTC

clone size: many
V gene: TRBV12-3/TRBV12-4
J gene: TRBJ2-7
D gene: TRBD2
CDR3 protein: CASRGTSGSSEQYF
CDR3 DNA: TGTGCCAGCAGGGGGACTAGCGGGAGTTCAGAGCAGTACTTC

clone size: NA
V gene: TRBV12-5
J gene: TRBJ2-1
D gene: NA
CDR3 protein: CASGSARGDYNEQFF
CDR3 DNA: TGTGCTAGTGGTTCAGCCAGGGGGGACTACAATGAGCAGTTCTTC

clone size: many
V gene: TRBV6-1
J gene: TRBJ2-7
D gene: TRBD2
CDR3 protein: CASRLTGLAAYEQYF
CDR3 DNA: TGTGCCAGCAGGCTTACGGGGCTAGCGGCCTACGAGCAGTACTTC

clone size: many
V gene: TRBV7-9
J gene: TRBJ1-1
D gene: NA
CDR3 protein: CASRRDVGGTEAFF
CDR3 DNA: TGTGCCAGCAGGCGTGACGTAGGCGGGACTGAAGCTTTCTTT

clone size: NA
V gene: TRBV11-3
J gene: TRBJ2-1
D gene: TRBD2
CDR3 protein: CASSPWDREVGYNEQFF
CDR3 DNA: TGTGCCAGCAGCCCCTGGGACCGGGAGGTCGGTTACAATGAGCAGTTCTTC

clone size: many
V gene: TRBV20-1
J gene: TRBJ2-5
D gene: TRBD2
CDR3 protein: CSARDSGGLARETQYF
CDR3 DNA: TGCAGTGCTAGAGATAGCGGGGGACTAGCGAGGGAGACCCAGTACTTC

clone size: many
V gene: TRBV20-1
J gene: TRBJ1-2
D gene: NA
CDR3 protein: CSAPRGAPGYTF
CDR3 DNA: TGCAGTGCCCCCCGGGGGGCACCTGGCTACACCTTC